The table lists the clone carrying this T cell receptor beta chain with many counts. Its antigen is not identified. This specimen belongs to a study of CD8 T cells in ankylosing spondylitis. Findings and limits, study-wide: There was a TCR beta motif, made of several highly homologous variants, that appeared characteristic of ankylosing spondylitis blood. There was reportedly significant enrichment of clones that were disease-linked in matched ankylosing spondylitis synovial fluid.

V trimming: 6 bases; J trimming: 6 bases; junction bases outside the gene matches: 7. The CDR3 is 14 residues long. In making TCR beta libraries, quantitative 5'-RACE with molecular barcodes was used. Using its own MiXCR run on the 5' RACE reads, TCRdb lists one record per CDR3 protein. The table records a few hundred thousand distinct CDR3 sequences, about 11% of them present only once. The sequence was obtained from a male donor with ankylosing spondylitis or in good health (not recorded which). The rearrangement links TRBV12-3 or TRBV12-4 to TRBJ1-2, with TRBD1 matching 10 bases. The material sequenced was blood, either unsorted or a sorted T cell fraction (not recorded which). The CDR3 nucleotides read TGTGCCAGCAGGGAACCGGGACAGGGGAATGGCTACACCTTC. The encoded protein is CASREPGQGNGYTF.